This T cell receptor (beta chain) was found in a study of blood T cell repertoires in COVID-19 (dated by TCRdb to 2019 to 2021). General notes on the study: The collaborator samples originated in the United States, Italy and Spain and spanned the acute and convalescent phases of COVID-19. The repertoires were released in a freely available public database meant as a resource for research on the immune response to SARS-CoV-2. Samples were obtained from the ongoing ImmuneRACE study (first 160 participants) and from 1,254 subjects provided by 6 global collaborators. Deeply sampled blood TCRbeta repertoires from subjects exposed to, actively infected with, or recovered from COVID-19 were included in the dataset. The material from the prospective study consisted of cDNA or gDNA derived from T cells, B-cell-depleted T cells, or PBMCs. Where available, HLA class I and class II types were obtained from metadata supplied by the sample provider rather than from assay-based typing. The sample metadata nearly always contained a de-identified subject ID, COVID-19 status, age in years and sex. Points the paper makes about the study in general: Clinical and demographic metadata were provided uncurated, with the amount varying by source and participant.

Collaborating institutions collected whole blood in K2EDTA tubes following their own protocols. For TCRbeta analysis, collaborators shipped samples in one of three forms: frozen whole blood, isolated PBMCs, or DNA extracted from either of those sample types. TCRbeta CDR3 regions were amplified from genomic DNA using the immunoSEQ Assay, a bias-controlled multiplex PCR. In the authors' own workflow: The number of nucleated cells in each sample was estimated by amplification of reference gene primers within the assay. To quantify the absolute abundance of each unique TCRbeta CDR3 rearrangement, sequence reads were collapsed and filtered. For each sample, productive Simpson clonality was calculated as the square root of Simpson's diversity index over productive rearrangements. Here the immuneACCESS table is served through TCRdb, limited to in-frame sequences with V and J called. Missing clones are a known gap in these copies; in checked studies unresolved V genes cover under half, and the rest lacks a known reason. Clone size and V and J calls were adopted from that table, with D and trimming inferred from the DNA. The sample table contains about 48,000 clones; only one count was recorded for approximately 86% of them. The ten largest clonotypes hold around 3.2% of the sample.

Taken from cysteine to phenylalanine, the CDR3 has 14 residues. Of the read, only the CDR3 DNA is kept; its 42 bases are in frame from base 1. Relative to germline, V is 5 bases shorter and J is 8 bases shorter, with 19 bases between their ends. Per the germline V gene, SGHRS is the CDR1 and YFSETQ is the CDR2. Only a few counts were recorded for this clone. Its antigen is currently not known. Base qualities are missing; no much larger clone stands one base away. Sequenced input: peripheral blood. The TCR originated in a woman aged 80 or over with acute or convalescent COVID-19. The rearranged chain carries TRBV5-1 and TRBJ1-1, and the D gene may be TRBD1, 5 bases matching. CDR3 protein: CASRPTPRVLEAFF. The nucleotide sequence reads TGCGCCAGCAGGCCCACCCCCAGGGTATTAGAAGCTTTCTTT.